This entry lists 15 T cell receptor beta chains sequenced from one sample in a study of T cell responses to AZD1222 COVID-19 vaccine. Measured with immunoSEQ multiplex PCR; TCRdb has only the in-frame clones, and not every one. The sample carries 130,000 to 150,000 clones, approximately 86% recorded once. The source material was peripheral blood, sampled 28 days after the second AZD1222 dose. The receptors stem from an adult who received the AZD1222 COVID-19 vaccine.

The CDR3 DNA follows: TGTGCCAGCACAGCGGGAACCTCTGGAAACACCATATATTTT. It translates to CASTAGTSGNTIYF. The rearrangement uses TRBV2 and TRBJ1-3; D is ambiguous. V lost 7 bases and J lost 0, with 10 bases in between. The CDR3 length is 14 residues. Per the germline V gene, CDR1 is SNHLY and CDR2 is FYNNEI.

The chain employs TRBV19 and TRBJ2-1; 8 bases line up with TRBD2. Per the germline V gene, CDR1 is LNHDA and CDR2 is SQIVND (reference sequence). The CDR3 runs to 17 residues. Losses at the gene ends were 0 bases for V and 3 bases for J; bases not matched to a gene: 7. CDR3 region: CASSIEGTSGHYNEQFF. The CDR3 DNA follows: TGTGCCAGTAGTATAGAAGGCACTAGCGGCCACTACAATGAGCAGTTCTTC.

This clone was seen just once. The CDR3 DNA follows: TGTGCCTGGGCCCAGGGAATCCAGCCCCAGCATTTT. Translation gives CAWAQGIQPQHF. The genes are TRBV30 and TRBJ1-5; a weak D match, TRBD1 (5 bases). The ends were cut back, 5 bases at V and 7 bases at J, with 12 bases in the middle. The CDR3 spans 12 residues. CDR1 GTSNPN and CDR2 SVGIG come from the germline V gene (reference sequence).

The rearrangement uses TRBV2 and TRBJ1-1; possible D gene TRBD1, 6 bases. The CDR3 contains 14 residues. Germline CDR1 and CDR2: SNHLY and FYNNEI. Trimming took 3 bases from V and 4 from J, leaving 12 bases between them. In DNA form, the CDR3 reads TGTGCCAGCAGTGAGCAGGGGCAGGGCACTGAAGCTTTCTTT. Translated: CASSEQGQGTEAFF.

The chain recombines TRBV5-4 with TRBJ1-6; 7 bases line up with TRBD1. With V trimmed by 4 bases and J by 4 bases, 8 bases remained unmatched. The CDR3 totals 16 residues. Looked up from germline, CDR1 is SGHNT and CDR2 is YYREEE (reference sequence). The CDR3 DNA sequence: TGTGCCAGCAGCCCGACAGGGACTCAGTATAATTCACCCCTCCACTTT. Translating gives CASSPTGTQYNSPLHF.

The chain links TRBV18 to TRBJ1-2, with 8 bases aligning to TRBD1. The junction had 4 bases not matched to a gene; V was cut back by 4 bases and J by 3 bases. CDR1 is KGHSH, CDR2 LQKENI, per germline. The CDR3 has 14 amino acids. This CDR3 reads CASSRGQGDYGYTF. The CDR3 DNA is TGTGCCAGCTCACGCGGACAGGGAGACTATGGCTACACCTTC.

This rearrangement joins TRBV30 to TRBJ1-1; D gene ambiguous. Germline V gene data show CDR1 as GTSNPN and CDR2 as SVGIG (reference sequence). The CDR3 runs to 13 residues. V was trimmed by 0 bases and J by 1 base, leaving 6 bases between them. The CDR3 spells CAWSVPPNTEAFF. CDR3 DNA: TGTGCCTGGAGTGTACCCCCGAACACTGAAGCTTTCTTT.

The rearrangement uses TRBV11-3 and TRBJ2-1; D unclear. V was trimmed by 0 bases and J by 7 bases, leaving 7 bases between them. CDR1 and CDR2 from the germline V gene are SGHNT and YENEEA. There are 13 residues in the CDR3. The CDR3 bases are TGTGCCAGCAGCTTAGAGTTGGGTAATGAGCAGTTCTTC. Its protein product is CASSLELGNEQFF.

The J gene is TRBJ2-4, the V gene TRBV24-1; TRBD2 aligns across 7 bases. The CDR3 is 21 residues long. The V and J ends lost 0 bases and 0 bases, in that order; junction bases with no gene match: 16. Per germline, CDR1 KGHDR and CDR2 SFDVKD. CDR3 DNA sequence: TGTGCCACCAGTGATTTGAAAGGGGCAGCGAGCGGGATTATAGCCAAAAACATTCAGTACTTC. Protein product: CATSDLKGAASGIIAKNIQYF.

CDR3 region: CATSEPTVHQTNYGYTF. Here the CDR3 DNA reads TGTGCCACCAGTGAGCCGACAGTCCACCAGACTAACTATGGCTACACCTTC. The V call is TRBV24-1, the J call TRBJ1-2; D may be TRBD1 (5 bases). There are 17 residues in the CDR3. V lost 4 bases and J 0 bases, leaving 17 bases between the germline ends. Looked up from germline, CDR1 is KGHDR and CDR2 is SFDVKD.

The chain uses TRBV5-6 and TRBJ2-5, with TRBD2 as a possible D gene (5 bases). This CDR3 comprises 15 residues. Per germline, CDR1 SGHDT and CDR2 YYEEEE. Trimming shortened V by 4 bases and J by 5 bases, and 18 bases separated the two germline ends. The CDR3 spells CASSTPRAGGETQYF. CDR3 DNA: TGTGCCAGCAGCACCCCGAGGGCAGGTGGGGAGACCCAGTACTTC.

This clone was seen once. CDR3 DNA: TGCGCCAGCAGTGAAGGGGGCGCTGGCACAGATACGCAGTATTTT. This codes for CASSEGGAGTDTQYF. The V gene is TRBV10-1, the J gene TRBJ2-3; 7 bases fit TRBD1. This CDR3 is built from 15 residues. V lost 3 bases to trimming and J lost 1 base; unmatched junction nucleotides: 4. CDR1 and CDR2 from the germline V gene are WNHNN and SYGVQD (reference sequence).

This clone was observed a handful of times. This chain links TRBV19 with TRBJ1-2; D is perhaps TRBD1 (5 bases). The CDR3 extends over 13 amino acids. The V end was cut by 7 bases, the J end by 2 bases, with 11 bases between. Per germline, CDR1 LNHDA and CDR2 SQIVND (reference sequence). CDR3 coding DNA: TGTGCCAGTAAAAATGGACAAAACTATGGCTACACCTTC. Amino acid sequence: CASKNGQNYGYTF.

This clone was seen just once. The gene calls are TRBV9 and TRBJ2-1; 8 bases line up with TRBD2. The CDR3 is made up of 15 amino acids. The V segment lost 4 bases and the J segment 4 bases; nucleotides outside the gene matches: 7. CDR1 is SGDLS and CDR2 is YYNGEE in the germline V gene. The CDR3: CASSSRLALYNEQFF. The CDR3 DNA reads TGTGCCAGCAGCTCCCGACTAGCGCTGTACAATGAGCAGTTCTTC.

There are a few counts of this clone. V gene TRBV10-3 combines with J gene TRBJ2-1; TRBD1 agrees at 9 bases. J was trimmed by 4 bases and V by 7 bases; bases with no gene match: 5. The length of the CDR3 is 14 residues. Germline CDR1 reads ENHRY; CDR2 reads SYGVKD. CDR3 bases: TGTGCCATCAACAAGGGACAGGGTTACAATGAGCAGTTCTTC. This translates into CAINKGQGYNEQFF.